These 10 T cell receptor beta chains originate from one sample sequenced in a study of blood T cell repertoires in COVID-19. The table came from immunoSEQ multiplex PCR; TCRdb's copy has only in-frame clones and leaves some out. The repertoire holds roughly 480,000 clones, with approximately 89% as singletons. The sequencing input was peripheral blood. The receptors come from a man aged 18 to 30 with COVID-19, enrolled during active disease.

Only a few counts were recorded for this clone. This rearrangement joins TRBV11-1 to TRBJ1-1; 7 nucleotides agree with TRBD1. Germline V gene data show CDR1 as SGHAT and CDR2 as FQDESV (reference sequence). The trim removed 0 bases at V and 11 bases at J, leaving 9 bases unmatched. This CDR3 spans 14 amino acids. CDR3 loop: CASSLARGPDGAFF. In DNA, the CDR3 is TGTGCCAGCAGCTTAGCGAGGGGGCCCGATGGGGCTTTCTTT.

Written as DNA, the CDR3 is TGCGCCAGCAGTGATACTAGCGGGAGTTTTTTCGGCGGTACGCAGTATTTT. Protein: CASSDTSGSFFGGTQYF. The rearrangement joins TRBV10-1 to TRBJ2-3, with 11 bases aligning to TRBD2. J gave up 8 bases and V 3 bases, and 13 bases lay outside the gene matches. CDR3 size: 17 residues. Germline CDR1 is WNHNN and CDR2 is SYGVQD (reference sequence).

The chain recombines TRBV2 with TRBJ2-1, with 13 bases aligning to TRBD2. This CDR3 contains 15 residues. Germline assignment: CDR1 SNHLY and CDR2 FYNNEI. V gave up 6 bases and J gave up 1 base; unmatched junction bases: 0. The CDR3 DNA reads as TGTGCCAGCAGGGGACTAGCGGGGTCCTACAATGAGCAGTTCTTC. It is translated as CASRGLAGSYNEQFF.

CDR3 residues: CASSQSGTPYTEAFF. In DNA form, the CDR3 reads TGCGCCAGCAGCCAATCAGGGACTCCCTACACTGAAGCTTTCTTT. The gene calls are TRBV4-1 and TRBJ1-1; TRBD1 might be the D (5 bases). The CDR3 is 15 residues long. CDR1 MGHRA and CDR2 YSYEKL come from the germline V gene. Trimming removed 2 bases from V and 3 bases from J, with 13 bases in between.

This clone has a handful of counts. The chain carries TRBV5-1 and TRBJ2-5, with D possibly TRBD1 on 5 matching bases. The CDR3 is 15 residues long. From germline, CDR1 is SGHRS and CDR2 YFSETQ. V lost 0 bases to trimming and J lost 3 bases, with 12 bases between them. The CDR3 DNA follows: TGCGCCAGCAGCTTGGCCAGGATCAGGGAAGAGACCCAGTACTTC. Translating it yields CASSLARIREETQYF.

The genes are TRBV5-1 and TRBJ2-3; D unclear. Germline lookup yields CDR1 SGHRS and CDR2 YFSETQ. The CDR3 consists of 15 residues. The germline V and J ends were trimmed by 7 bases and 0 bases, with 15 bases remaining between them. The CDR3 DNA follows: TGCGCCAGCTATCCCCAGGCATCTAGCACAGATACGCAGTATTTT. Translating it yields CASYPQASSTDTQYF.

V and J are TRBV19 and TRBJ2-7, with 12 positions matching TRBD2. The CDR3 length is 15 residues. The ends lost 5 bases at V and 5 bases at J; junction bases unmatched: 7. Looked up from germline, CDR1 is LNHDA and CDR2 is SQIVND (reference sequence). The CDR3 nucleotides read TGTGCCAGTAGTCGGACTAGCGGGAACAGTGACGAGCAGTACTTC. Translated, it gives CASSRTSGNSDEQYF.

The chain joins TRBV27 to TRBJ2-1; 12 bases are a match to TRBD2. Losses at the gene ends were 6 bases for V and 6 bases for J; bases not matched to a gene: 12. There are 17 residues in the CDR3. Germline lookup yields CDR1 MNHEY and CDR2 SMNVEV (reference sequence). CDR3 DNA: TGTGCCAGCAGGCAAAAGCCTAGCGGGAGGGGTGTCAATGAGCAGTTCTTC. Encoded protein: CASRQKPSGRGVNEQFF.

This chain links TRBV7-9 with TRBJ1-6; D not certain. Per germline, CDR1 SEHNR and CDR2 FQNEAQ (reference sequence). Trimming removed 2 bases from V and 7 bases from J, with 12 bases in between. The CDR3 contains 15 residues. The CDR3 DNA reads as TGTGCCAGCAGCTTACGAGGGATCGACAATTCACCCCTCCACTTT. Amino acids: CASSLRGIDNSPLHF.

The chain joins TRBV11-2 to TRBJ2-2, with 8 bases lining up with TRBD1. CDR1 and CDR2 (germline): SGHAT, FQNNGV. V lost 1 base, J lost 5 bases, and 6 bases stayed unmatched. The CDR3 is 16 residues long. CDR3 nucleotides: TGTGCCAGCAGCTTAGCTTGGACAGGGAGGACCGGGGAGCTGTTTTTT. Translation gives CASSLAWTGRTGELFF. The full variable domain, its missing parts supplied by reference TRBV11-2 and TRBJ2-2, is EAGVAQSPRYKIIEKRQSVAFWCNPISGHATLYWYQQILGQGPKLLIQFQNNGVVDDSQLPKDRFSAERLKGVDSTLKIQPAKLEDSAVYLCASSLAWTGRTGELFFGEGSRLTVL.